The 10 T cell receptor beta chains below all came from one sample that was sequenced in a study of T cell responses to AZD1222 COVID-19 vaccine. The assay was immunoSEQ multiplex PCR, and TCRdb's table has in-frame clones only and misses some. Of under 200,000 clones listed, 93% are singletons. The sequencing used peripheral blood, collected on day 0 of AZD1222 vaccination. The source is an adult in good health.

This clone was found once. The chain is built from TRBV5-1 and TRBJ2-4, with 10 bases fitting TRBD1. The CDR3 has 17 residues. With 8 bases clipped from V and 0 bases from J, the junction kept 11 bases outside the gene matches. The germline gives CDR1 SGHRS, CDR2 YFSETQ. The DNA of the CDR3 is TGCGCCAGTCGACAGGGGGCTTATTCCTCAGCCAAAAACATTCAGTACTTC. It codes for CASRQGAYSSAKNIQYF.

The chain is built from TRBV7-9 and TRBJ1-2; no clear D. V was cut by 1 base and J by 8 bases, with 8 bases left in between. Germline CDR1 reads SEHNR; CDR2 reads FQNEAQ (reference sequence). The CDR3 spans 12 residues. CDR3 amino acids: CASSLGQSGYTF. In nucleotides, the CDR3 is TGTGCCAGCAGCTTAGGGCAGTCAGGCTACACCTTC.

V is TRBV3-1 (or the pseudogene TRBV3-2) and J is TRBJ1-4; D is undetermined. CDR3 size: 13 residues. In germline, CDR1 is LGHDT, CDR2 YNNKEL (reference sequence). V lost 0 bases, J lost 15 bases, and 14 bases lay in between. CDR3 coding DNA: TGTGCCAGCAGCCAAGATCGAGGGCGTTTCGTGTTTTTT. Amino acids: CASSQDRGRFVFF.

This chain links TRBV4-1 with TRBJ2-1; 14 positions agree with TRBD2. The CDR3 spans 16 residues. V was pared by 0 bases and J by 10 bases, with 5 bases of the junction left unmatched. Per germline, CDR1 MGHRA and CDR2 YSYEKL. This CDR3 reads CASSQEGLAGAGEQFF. The CDR3 DNA reads as TGCGCCAGCAGCCAAGAGGGACTAGCGGGAGCAGGAGAGCAGTTCTTC.

The J gene is TRBJ1-1, the V gene TRBV29-1; D gene unclear. The CDR3 length is 14 residues. Germline loops: CDR1 SQVTM, CDR2 ANQGSEA. Trimming took 8 bases from V and 0 from J, leaving 16 bases between them. The CDR3 nucleotides read TGCAGCACGGACCGAGATGGAATGAACACTGAAGCTTTCTTT. Protein: CSTDRDGMNTEAFF.

The chain employs TRBV6-5 and TRBJ1-1, with 9 bases aligning to TRBD1. CDR1 is MNHEY, CDR2 SVGAGI, per germline. The CDR3 consists of 15 residues. With V trimmed by 4 bases and J by 7 bases, 10 bases remained unmatched. CDR3 sequence (DNA): TGTGCCAGCAGTTCACGTAAACAGGGGGCAGGTGAAGCTTTCTTT. Encoded protein: CASSSRKQGAGEAFF.

The chain has TRBV7-9 and TRBJ1-3; no clear D gene. Germline V gene lookup returns CDR1 SEHNR and CDR2 FQNEAQ (reference sequence). CDR3 size: 16 residues. V was clipped by 1 base and J by 0 bases, with 10 bases between them. The CDR3 nucleotides read TGTGCCAGCAGCTTAGGGTACAGCAGCTCTGGAAACACCATATATTTT. It specifies CASSLGYSSSGNTIYF.

This clone was seen once. The rearrangement uses TRBV1 and TRBJ1-1. TRBV1 constitutes a pseudogene. The CDR3 has 17 residues. Here the CDR3 reads CTSSPFEGSMTDNEAFF. As DNA, the CDR3 is TGCACCAGCAGCCCCTTCGAGGGATCTATGACGGATAATGAAGCTTTCTTT.

The chain couples TRBV6-5 to TRBJ2-1; 7 positions agree with TRBD1. The V and J ends lost 6 bases and 13 bases, in that order; junction bases with no gene match: 15. The CDR3 consists of 14 residues. CDR1 is MNHEY and CDR2 is SVGAGI in the germline V gene. CDR3 in amino acids: CASSRLPDRVIQFF. The CDR3 coding sequence is TGTGCCAGCAGCCGCCTCCCTGACAGGGTCATTCAGTTCTTC.

The chain joins TRBV5-1 to TRBJ1-2; no definite D call. V gave up 0 bases and J gave up 0 bases, with 9 bases separating them. Germline V CDR1 and CDR2: SGHRS, YFSETQ. The CDR3 length is 15 residues. This chain's CDR3 is CASSLDGRANYGYTF. For the CDR3, the DNA is TGCGCCAGCAGCTTGGATGGCAGAGCTAACTATGGCTACACCTTC.